One sample yielded the 8 T cell receptor beta chains listed below, sequenced in a study of early T cells in non-severe SARS-CoV-2 infection. TCRdb independently ran MiXCR on the 5' RACE reads; one entry per CDR3 protein. Among under 70,000 distinct CDR3 sequences listed, over 4.5% were seen once. The material was whole blood, obtained at baseline. The receptors come from an adult who was a healthcare worker with PCR-confirmed SARS-CoV-2 infection or an uninfected control (not recorded which).

This clonotype has a count of ten or more. The chain uses TRBV28 and TRBJ1-4, with TRBD1 matching 9 bases. CDR3 length equals 15 residues. The V segment lost 6 bases and the J segment 5 bases; nucleotides outside the gene matches: 7. Germline CDR1 and CDR2: MDHEN and SYDVKM. CDR3 loop: CASRGQGGLNEKLFF. CDR3 DNA sequence: TGTGCCAGCAGGGGACAGGGAGGCTTGAATGAAAAACTGTTTTTT. The full variable domain, rest sourced from reference TRBV28 and TRBJ1-4, is DVKVTQSSRYLVKRTGEKVFLECVQDMDHENMFWYRQDPGLGLRLIYFSYDVKMKEKGDIPEGYSVSREKKERFSLILESASTNQTSMYLCASRGQGGLNEKLFFGSGTQLSVL.

This clonotype was counted many times. CDR3 DNA sequence: TGTGCCAGCAGCTTAACCCCGGCAGGCGCGAACACCGGGGAGCTGTTTTTT. Its protein product is CASSLTPAGANTGELFF. The chain has TRBV7-3 and TRBJ2-2; no clear D. In germline, CDR1 is SGHTA, CDR2 FQGTGA. V dropped 0 bases and J dropped 0 bases, with 11 bases sitting between them. The CDR3 totals 17 residues.

The chain carries TRBV6-6 and TRBJ2-2; 16 bases fit TRBD2. Unmatched junction bases numbered 3, after V lost 5 bases and J lost 0 bases. The CDR3 sequence is 18 residues long. Germline-derived CDR1 and CDR2 are MNHNY and SVGAGI (reference sequence). CDR3 DNA sequence: TGTGCCAGCAGTCCGGGACTAGCGGGAGGGCCGAACACCGGGGAGCTGTTTTTT. It specifies CASSPGLAGGPNTGELFF.

This clonotype was counted many times. In nucleotides, the CDR3 is TGTGCCAGCAGCCAAGATATTGAGGACAGGGAGACTAACTATGGCTACACCTTC. Residues: CASSQDIEDRETNYGYTF. This chain connects TRBV14 to TRBJ1-2, with 8 bases aligning to TRBD1. The V gene's germline CDR1 is SGHDN and CDR2 FVKESK. V was clipped by 0 bases and J by 0 bases; unmatched bases: 9. This CDR3 has 18 residues.

The chain is built from TRBV20-1 and TRBJ1-2; D gene unclear. V shed 4 bases and J shed 4 bases, with 4 bases lying between them. CDR1 is DFQATT and CDR2 is SNEGSKA in the germline V gene (reference sequence). The CDR3 has 10 residues. The CDR3 nucleotides read TGCAGTGCTACGACCTATGGCTACACCTTC. This codes for CSATTYGYTF.

This clonotype has only a few counts. This chain connects TRBV4-3 to TRBJ2-5, with TRBD1 as a possible D gene (5 bases). The germline V and J ends were trimmed by 1 base and 1 base, with 10 bases remaining between them. In germline, CDR1 is LGHNA, CDR2 YSLEER. The CDR3 loop spans 15 amino acids. The CDR3 nucleotides read TGCGCCAGCAGCCAAGTTGCAGGGCCCCAAGAGACCCAGTACTTC. Protein sequence: CASSQVAGPQETQYF.

This clonotype was seen repeatedly, ten times or more. The V and J genes are TRBV6-6 and TRBJ1-1; 10 bases line up with TRBD1. V lost 5 bases, J lost 0 bases, and 12 bases stayed unmatched. The germline gives CDR1 MNHNY, CDR2 SVGAGI (reference sequence). This CDR3 is 18 amino acids long. The CDR3 nucleotides read TGTGCCAGCAGTCCCGTATTAGGGACAGGGGCCCTGAACACTGAAGCTTTCTTT. This sequence encodes CASSPVLGTGALNTEAFF.

This clonotype was counted ten times or more. This chain connects TRBV7-2 to TRBJ1-2; 7 bases align to TRBD1. Germline V CDR1 and CDR2: SGHTA, FQGNSA. The CDR3 totals 14 residues. The ends lost 5 bases at V and 4 bases at J; junction bases unmatched: 7. This CDR3 is CASSPWTGGYGYTF. The DNA for the CDR3 is TGTGCCAGCAGCCCCTGGACAGGCGGCTATGGCTACACCTTC.